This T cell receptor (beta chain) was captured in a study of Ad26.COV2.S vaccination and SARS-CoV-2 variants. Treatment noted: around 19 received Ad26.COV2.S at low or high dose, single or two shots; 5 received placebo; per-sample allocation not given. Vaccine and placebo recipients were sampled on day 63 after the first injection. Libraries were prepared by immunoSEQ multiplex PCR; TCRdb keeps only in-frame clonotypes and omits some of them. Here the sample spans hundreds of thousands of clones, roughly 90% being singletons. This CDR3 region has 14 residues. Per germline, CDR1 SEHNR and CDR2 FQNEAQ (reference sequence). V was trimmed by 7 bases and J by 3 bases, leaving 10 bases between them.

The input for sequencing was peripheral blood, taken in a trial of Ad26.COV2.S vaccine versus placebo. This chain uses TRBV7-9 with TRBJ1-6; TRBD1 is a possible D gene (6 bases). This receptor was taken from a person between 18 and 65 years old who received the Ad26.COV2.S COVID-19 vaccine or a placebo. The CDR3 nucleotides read TGTGCCAGCAACAGGGATCTCTATAATTCACCCCTCCACTTT. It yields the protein CASNRDLYNSPLHF. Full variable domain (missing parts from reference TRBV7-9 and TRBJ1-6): DTGVSQNPRHKITKRGQNVTFRCDPISEHNRLYWYRQTLGQGPEFLTYFQNEAQLEKSRLLSDRFSAERPKGSFSTLEIQRTEQGDSAMYLCASNRDLYNSPLHFGNGTRLTVT.